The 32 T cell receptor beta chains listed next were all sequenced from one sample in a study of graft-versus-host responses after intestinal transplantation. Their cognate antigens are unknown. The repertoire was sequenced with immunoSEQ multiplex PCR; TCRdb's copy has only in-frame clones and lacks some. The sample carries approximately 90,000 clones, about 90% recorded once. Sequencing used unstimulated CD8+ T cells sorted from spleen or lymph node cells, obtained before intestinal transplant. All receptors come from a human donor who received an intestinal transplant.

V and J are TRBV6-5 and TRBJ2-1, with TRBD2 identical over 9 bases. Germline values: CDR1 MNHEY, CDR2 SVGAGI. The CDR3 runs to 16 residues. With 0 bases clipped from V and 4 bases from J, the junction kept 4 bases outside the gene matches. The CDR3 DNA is TGTGCCAGCAGTTACTCTTCGAGCGGGGGGTACAATGAGCAGTTCTTC. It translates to CASSYSSSGGYNEQFF.

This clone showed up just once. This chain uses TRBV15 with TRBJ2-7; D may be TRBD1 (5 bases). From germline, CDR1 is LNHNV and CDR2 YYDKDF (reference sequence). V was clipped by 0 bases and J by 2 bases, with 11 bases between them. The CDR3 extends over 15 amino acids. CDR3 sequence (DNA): TGTGCCACCAGCAGAGACAGGGCCCGGACCTACGAGCAGTACTTC. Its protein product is CATSRDRARTYEQYF.

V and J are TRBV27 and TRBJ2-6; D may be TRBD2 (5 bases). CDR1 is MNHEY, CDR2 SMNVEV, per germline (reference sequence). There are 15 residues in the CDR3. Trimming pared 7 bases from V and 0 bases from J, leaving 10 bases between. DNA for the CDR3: TGTGCCAGCACTCAAGAGGGCTCTGGGGCCAACGTCCTGACTTTC. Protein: CASTQEGSGANVLTF.

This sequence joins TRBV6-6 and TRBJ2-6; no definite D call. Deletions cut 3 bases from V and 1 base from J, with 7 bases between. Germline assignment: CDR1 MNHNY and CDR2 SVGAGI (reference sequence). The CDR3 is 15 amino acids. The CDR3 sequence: CASSYDDSGANVLTF. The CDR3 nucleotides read TGTGCCAGCAGTTATGACGATTCTGGGGCCAACGTCCTGACTTTC.

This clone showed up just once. CDR3 in DNA: TGCGCCAGCAGCCAAGTATCATGGGAAACCTACGAGCAGTACTTC. It is translated as CASSQVSWETYEQYF. The chain recombines TRBV4-1 with TRBJ2-7; no firm D call. CDR1 is MGHRA, CDR2 YSYEKL, per germline. V dropped 1 base and J dropped 2 bases, with 12 bases sitting between them. The CDR3 consists of 15 residues.

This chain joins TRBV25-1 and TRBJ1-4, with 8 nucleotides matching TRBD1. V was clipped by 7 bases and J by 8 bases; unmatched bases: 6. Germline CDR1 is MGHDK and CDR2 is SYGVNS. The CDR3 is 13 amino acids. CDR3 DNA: TGTGCCAGCACGACAGGGGAAGTAGAAAAACTGTTTTTT. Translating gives CASTTGEVEKLFF.

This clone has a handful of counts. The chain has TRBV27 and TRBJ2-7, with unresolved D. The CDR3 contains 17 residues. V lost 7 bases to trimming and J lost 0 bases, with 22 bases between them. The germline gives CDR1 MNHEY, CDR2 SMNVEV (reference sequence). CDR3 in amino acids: CASKPYPRFPGSYEQYF. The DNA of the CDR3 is TGTGCCAGCAAACCGTACCCGCGTTTTCCCGGCTCCTACGAGCAGTACTTC.

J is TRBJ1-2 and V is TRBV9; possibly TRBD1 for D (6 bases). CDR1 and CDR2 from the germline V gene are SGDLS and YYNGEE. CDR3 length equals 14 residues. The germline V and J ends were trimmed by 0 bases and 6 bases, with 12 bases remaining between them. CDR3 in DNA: TGTGCCAGCAGCGTAGTAACAGGGTTCGATGGCTACACCTTC. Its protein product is CASSVVTGFDGYTF. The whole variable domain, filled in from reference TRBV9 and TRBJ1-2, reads DSGVTQTPKHLITATGQRVTLRCSPRSGDLSVYWYQQSLDQGLQFLIQYYNGEERAKGNILERFSAQQFPDLHSELNLSSLELGDSALYFCASSVVTGFDGYTFGSGTRLTVV.

This CDR3 reads CASSPQGGEYQPQHF. The DNA of the CDR3 is TGTGCCAGCAGTCCTCAGGGGGGCGAGTATCAGCCCCAGCATTTT. V usage is TRBV6-1 and J usage is TRBJ1-5; TRBD1 matches 7 bases. V gave up 5 bases and J gave up 5 bases; unmatched junction bases: 9. CDR3 length: 15 residues. The germline gives CDR1 MNHNS, CDR2 SASEGT.

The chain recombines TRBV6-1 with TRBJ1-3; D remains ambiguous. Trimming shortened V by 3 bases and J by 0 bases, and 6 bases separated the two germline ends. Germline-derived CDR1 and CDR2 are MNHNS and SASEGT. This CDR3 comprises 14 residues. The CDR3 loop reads CASSDSFSGNTIYF. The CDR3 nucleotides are TGTGCCAGCAGTGACAGCTTCTCTGGAAACACCATATATTTT.

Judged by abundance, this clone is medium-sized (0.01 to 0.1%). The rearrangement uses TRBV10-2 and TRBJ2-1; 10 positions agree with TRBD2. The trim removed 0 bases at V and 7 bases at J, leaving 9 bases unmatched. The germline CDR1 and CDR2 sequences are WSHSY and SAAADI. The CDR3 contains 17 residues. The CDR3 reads CASSESTRVSGGNEQFF. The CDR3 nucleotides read TGCGCCAGCAGTGAGTCGACTCGGGTTAGCGGGGGGAATGAGCAGTTCTTC.

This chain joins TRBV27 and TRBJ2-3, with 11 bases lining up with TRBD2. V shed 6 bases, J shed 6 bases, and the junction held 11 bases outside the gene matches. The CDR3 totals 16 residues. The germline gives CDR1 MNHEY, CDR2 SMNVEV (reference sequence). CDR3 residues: CASRGEISGGEDTQYF. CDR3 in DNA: TGTGCCAGCAGAGGCGAGATTAGCGGGGGGGAGGATACGCAGTATTTT.

For the CDR3, the DNA is TGCGCCAGCAGCCCGTTCAAGATCAGGGTGTTATACACTGAAGCTTTCTTT. Translation: CASSPFKIRVLYTEAFF. V usage is TRBV4-1 and J usage is TRBJ1-1; maybe TRBD1 (5 bases). The germline V gene has CDR1 MGHRA and CDR2 YSYEKL. The ends were cut back, 4 bases at V and 3 bases at J, with 21 bases in the middle. The CDR3 runs to 17 residues.

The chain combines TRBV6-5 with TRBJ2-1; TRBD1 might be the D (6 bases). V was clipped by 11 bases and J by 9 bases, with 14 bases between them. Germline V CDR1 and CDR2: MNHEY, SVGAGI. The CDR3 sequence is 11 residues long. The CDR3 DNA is TGTGCCGCCGCGTTAGGGGGTGAGCAGTTCTTC. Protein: CAAALGGEQFF.

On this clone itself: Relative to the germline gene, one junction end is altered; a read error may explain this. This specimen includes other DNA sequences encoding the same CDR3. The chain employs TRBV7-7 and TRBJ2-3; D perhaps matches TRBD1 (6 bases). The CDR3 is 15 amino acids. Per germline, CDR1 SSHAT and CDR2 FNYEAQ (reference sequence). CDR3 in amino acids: CASSLLDSHTDTQYF. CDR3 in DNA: TGCGCCAGCAGCTTACTGGACAGCCATACAGATACGCAGTATTTT.

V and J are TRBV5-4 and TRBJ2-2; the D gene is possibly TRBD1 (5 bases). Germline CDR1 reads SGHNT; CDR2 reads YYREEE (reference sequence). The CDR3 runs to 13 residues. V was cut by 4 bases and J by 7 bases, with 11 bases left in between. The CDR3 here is CASSPEDIGELFF. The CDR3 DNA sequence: TGTGCCAGCAGCCCAGAGGACATCGGGGAGCTGTTTTTT.

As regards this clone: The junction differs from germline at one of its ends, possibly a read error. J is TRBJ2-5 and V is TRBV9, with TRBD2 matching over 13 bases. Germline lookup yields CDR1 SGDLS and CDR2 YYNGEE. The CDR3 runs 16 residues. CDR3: CAGSDPTSGRWETQYF. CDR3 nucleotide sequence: TGTGCCGGCAGCGACCCGACTAGCGGGAGGTGGGAGACCCAGTACTTC.

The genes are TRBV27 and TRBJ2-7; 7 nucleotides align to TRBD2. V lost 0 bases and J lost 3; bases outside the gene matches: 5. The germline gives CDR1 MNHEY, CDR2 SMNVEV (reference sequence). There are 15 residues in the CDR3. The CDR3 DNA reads TGTGCCAGCAGTTTATCGGCGGGAGTAAGCTACGAGCAGTACTTC. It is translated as CASSLSAGVSYEQYF.

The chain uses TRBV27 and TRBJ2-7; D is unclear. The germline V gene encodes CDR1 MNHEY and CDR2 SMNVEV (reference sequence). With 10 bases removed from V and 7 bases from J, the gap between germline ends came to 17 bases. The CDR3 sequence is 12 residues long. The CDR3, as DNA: TGTGCCACCCATAGTGTACCCTGGGAGCAGTACTTC. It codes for CATHSVPWEQYF.

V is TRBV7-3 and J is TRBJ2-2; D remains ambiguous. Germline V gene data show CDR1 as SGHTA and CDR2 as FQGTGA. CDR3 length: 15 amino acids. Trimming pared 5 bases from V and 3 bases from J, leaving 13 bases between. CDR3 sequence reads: CASSPLGQDTGELFF. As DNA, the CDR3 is TGTGCCAGCAGCCCCCTCGGGCAGGACACCGGGGAGCTGTTTTTT.

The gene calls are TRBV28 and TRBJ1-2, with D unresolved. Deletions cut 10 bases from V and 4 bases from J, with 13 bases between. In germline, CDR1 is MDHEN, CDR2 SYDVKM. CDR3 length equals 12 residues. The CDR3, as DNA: TGTGCCACCCCGAAATTGCCCTATGGCTACACCTTC. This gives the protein CATPKLPYGYTF.

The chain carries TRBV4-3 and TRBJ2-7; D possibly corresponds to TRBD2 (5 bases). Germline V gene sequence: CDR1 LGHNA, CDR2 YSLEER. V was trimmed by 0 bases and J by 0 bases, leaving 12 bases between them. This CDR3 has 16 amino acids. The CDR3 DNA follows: TGCGCCAGCAGCCAAGACTCGGCGGGTTACTCCTACGAGCAGTACTTC. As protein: CASSQDSAGYSYEQYF.

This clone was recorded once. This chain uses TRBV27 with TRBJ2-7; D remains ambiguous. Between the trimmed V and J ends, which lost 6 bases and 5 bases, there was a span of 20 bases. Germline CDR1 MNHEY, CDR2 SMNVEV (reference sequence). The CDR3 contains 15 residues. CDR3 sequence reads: CASSFSWGDGHEQYF. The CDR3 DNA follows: TGTGCCAGCAGCTTCTCCTGGGGTGACGGACACGAGCAGTACTTC.

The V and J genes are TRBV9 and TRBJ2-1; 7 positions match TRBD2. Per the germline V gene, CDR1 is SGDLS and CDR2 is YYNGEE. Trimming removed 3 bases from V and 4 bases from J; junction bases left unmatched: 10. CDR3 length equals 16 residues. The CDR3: CASSAPLAGVYNEQFF. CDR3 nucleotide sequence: TGTGCCAGCAGCGCCCCCCTTGCGGGAGTTTACAATGAGCAGTTCTTC.

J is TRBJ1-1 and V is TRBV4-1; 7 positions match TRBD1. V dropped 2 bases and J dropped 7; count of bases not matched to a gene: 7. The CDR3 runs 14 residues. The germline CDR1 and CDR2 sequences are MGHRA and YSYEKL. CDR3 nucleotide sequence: TGCGCCAGCAGCCAATTCGACAGGGAGAATGAAGCTTTCTTT. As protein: CASSQFDRENEAFF.

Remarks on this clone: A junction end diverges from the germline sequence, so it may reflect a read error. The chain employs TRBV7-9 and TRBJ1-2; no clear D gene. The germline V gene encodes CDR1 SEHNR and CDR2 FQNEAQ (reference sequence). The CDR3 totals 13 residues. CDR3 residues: CACSGITYYGYTF. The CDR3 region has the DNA TGTGCCTGCAGCGGTATCACCTACTATGGCTACACCTTC.

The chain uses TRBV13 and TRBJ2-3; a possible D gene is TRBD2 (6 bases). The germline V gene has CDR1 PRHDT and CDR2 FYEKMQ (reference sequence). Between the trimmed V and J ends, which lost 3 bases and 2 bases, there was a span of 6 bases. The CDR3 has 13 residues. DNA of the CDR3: TGTGCCAGCAGCTTGGGACTCACAGATACGCAGTATTTT. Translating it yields CASSLGLTDTQYF.

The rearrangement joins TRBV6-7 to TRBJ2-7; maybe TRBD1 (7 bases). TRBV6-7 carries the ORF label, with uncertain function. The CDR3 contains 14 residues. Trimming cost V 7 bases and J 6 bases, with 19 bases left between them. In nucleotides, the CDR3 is TGTGCCAGCACCCGCGGGACAGATAATCGCGAGCAGTACTTC. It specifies CASTRGTDNREQYF.

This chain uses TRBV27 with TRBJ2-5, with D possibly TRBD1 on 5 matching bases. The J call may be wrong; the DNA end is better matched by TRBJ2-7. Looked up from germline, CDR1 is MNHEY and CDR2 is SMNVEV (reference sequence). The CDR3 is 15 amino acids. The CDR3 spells CASSFGHPSSYEQYF. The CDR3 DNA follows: TGTGCCAGCAGTTTTGGACACCCGAGCTCCTACGAGCAGTACTTC.

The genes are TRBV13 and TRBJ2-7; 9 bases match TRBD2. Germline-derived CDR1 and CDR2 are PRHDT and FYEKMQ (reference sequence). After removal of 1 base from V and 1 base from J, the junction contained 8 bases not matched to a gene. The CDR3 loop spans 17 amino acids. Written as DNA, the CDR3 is TGTGCCAGCAGCTTAGCTTTAGCGGGAGACGCTTCCTACGAGCAGTACTTC. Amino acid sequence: CASSLALAGDASYEQYF.

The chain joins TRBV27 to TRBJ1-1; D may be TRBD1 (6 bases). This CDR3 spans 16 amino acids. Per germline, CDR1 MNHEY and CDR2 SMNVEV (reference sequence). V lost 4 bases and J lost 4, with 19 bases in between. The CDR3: CASSSPIRGVGTEAFF. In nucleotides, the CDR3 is TGTGCCAGCAGTTCCCCTATTAGGGGGGTTGGCACTGAAGCTTTCTTT.

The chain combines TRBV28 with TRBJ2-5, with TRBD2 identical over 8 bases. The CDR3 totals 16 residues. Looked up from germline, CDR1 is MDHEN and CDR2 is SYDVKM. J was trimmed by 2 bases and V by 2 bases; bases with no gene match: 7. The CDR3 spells CASSLILADLQETQYF. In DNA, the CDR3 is TGTGCCAGCAGTTTAATACTAGCGGACCTACAAGAGACCCAGTACTTC.